This T cell receptor beta chain derives from a study of molecular identifiers for immune sequencing clone quantification listed by TCRdb under 2018. Some background on the complete study: In a replicate experiment, RNA from about 19,000 or 110,000 naive CD8 T cells was split into five aliquots, four of which were sequenced. This methods study used CD8 T cells to benchmark TCR RNA copy counting and molecular-identifier clustering-based TCR repertoire sequencing (MIDCIRS).

The germline V and J ends show losses of 1 base and 5 bases respectively, and no gene match explains 8 bases of the junction. According to the germline V gene, CDR1 reads MGHRA and CDR2 reads YSYEKL. Including the terminal cysteine and phenylalanine, the CDR3 comprises 17 residues. The kept DNA is CDR3 alone, 51 bases in frame from the first base. The investigation overall reported the following: The sizes of highly expanded clones could end up underestimated when identical TCR molecules share a barcode. When barcode sub-clustering was omitted, TCR diversity was inflated by chimeric consensus sequences, with chimeras reaching as high as 47%. Modeling estimated 2.5 to 3.5 recovered TCR RNA copies per cell, compared with about ten by digital PCR, which implies about 30% capture efficiency. Clones above 20 RNA copies held over 98% of molecules in CMV-specific effector cells but under 1% in naive cells. Naive libraries contained spiked-in Jurkat TCR RNA (more than nine copies' worth), which is not part of the donor repertoire. Spiked-in Jurkat TCR RNA equal to a single cell's worth was reported to be detectable even within 1,100,000 naive CD8 T cells.

This clonotype was counted many times. No cognate antigen has been identified for it. No base quality information exists; no much larger clone differs at one position. The library relied on PCR. Instrument on record: Illumina HiSeq 4000. Preparation of bulk TCR libraries followed a previously described approach, with the TCR primers listed in Table S5. The Qiagen AllPrep DNA/RNA kit was used to purify total RNA. Before analysis, reads from multiple sequencing runs of one library were combined. Turning to the authors' computational methods: Reads were retained only if an exact TCR constant sequence was present, and the retained reads were trimmed to 150 nt and grouped according to their 12-nt molecular barcodes. Reads within each barcode group were sub-clustered using a 15% Levenshtein threshold, and quality-weighted consensus sequences were constructed for each RNA molecule. Non-functional sequences were removed, as were lower-count sequences one edit away from another. On the basis of fitting two negative binomial distributions, barcode sub-clusters with fewer than 20% of the maximum read count were discarded. The public reads were quality trimmed at Q25 with fastp and then assembled into clones with MiXCR by TCRdb, keeping productive beta chains. Each entry merges the rows of one CDR3 protein and shows their most common DNA and genes. The V and J calls here are based on TCRdb, not the publication. Here the sample has roughly 50,000 distinct CDR3 sequences; around 25% occur a single time. Under 2% of the sample is taken by the ten largest.

Libraries of naive CD8 T cells were built from anywhere between about 19,000 and 1,100,000 sorted cells, with 10%, 30% or 50% of the purified RNA used. Naive CD8 T cells, defined as CD8+CD4-CCR7+CD45RA+, were FACS-sorted into RLT Plus buffer on a BD FACSAria II. Approximately nine TCR copies' worth of Jurkat RNA were spiked into about 19,000-1,000,000 naive CD8 T cell samples to test detection sensitivity. Enrichment of CD8 T cells was performed with RosetteSep CD8+ T Cell Enrichment Cocktail and Ficoll-Paque, after which ACK red cell lysis was carried out. This TCR came from a human donor in good health. Some libraries in this study had Jurkat cell RNA spiked in. The sequenced sample was naive CD8+ T cells from blood, with Jurkat cell RNA spiked in. What the cell subset or site label conveys for this sample: FACS-sorted CD8+CD4-CCR7+CD45RA+ naive T cells. Rearrangement joined TRBV4-1 to TRBJ2-5, with 12 middle bases fitting TRBD2. The nucleotide sequence is TGCGCCAGCAGCCAAGGTCCTAGCGGGAGGGCCGGCGAGACCCAGTACTTC. Its coded protein is CASSQGPSGRAGETQYF.